This T cell receptor beta chain came from a study of response to subunit inactivated influenza vaccine. TCRdb reprocessed the RT-PCR reads via MiXCR and lists one record per CDR3 protein. Of approximately 200,000 distinct CDR3 sequences detected, around an eighth appear once; the ten largest clones hold about 25%. This specimen was CD8+ T cells sorted from PBMCs, taken roughly 5 days after vaccination. The receptor comes from a man aged 45 to 65 who received an inactivated influenza vaccine.

The CDR3 is CASSVGEERETQYF. For the CDR3, the DNA is TGTGCCAGCAGCGTAGGGGAGGAACGAGAGACCCAGTACTTC. The V and J genes are TRBV9 and TRBJ2-5; possible D gene TRBD2, 6 bases. Germline CDR1 SGDLS, CDR2 YYNGEE. V shed 0 bases and J shed 4 bases, with 10 bases lying between them. The CDR3 spans 14 residues.